The rows below give T cell receptor beta chains drawn from one sample of a study of identical twins. TCRdb processed the 5' RACE reads anew with MiXCR; each CDR3 protein has one entry. The table includes a few hundred thousand distinct CDR3 sequences, roughly 7.1% detected once. These sequences were also reported in another study, on T cells expressing NK-cell markers.

The specimen was CD8+ T cells sorted from blood. The receptors derive from a woman between 18 and 29 years old in good health. Each CDR3 is given with its conserved first and last residue. A D gene is named only where the DNA matches it firmly. A clone size is listed for some rows: how often the clone was seen (once, few, many), or a class if it is expanded.

abundance	v_gene	d_gene	j_gene	CDR3nt	CDR3aa
few	TRBV6-2/TRBV6-3	.	TRBJ1-5	TGTGCCAGCAGTTACTCGAAGGCCTGGGTCGGGCCCCAGCATTTT	CASSYSKAWVGPQHF
few	TRBV7-8	TRBD2	TRBJ2-7	TGTGCCAGCAGCTTAGCATCTAGCGGGGCATTCTACGAGCAGTACTTC	CASSLASSGAFYEQYF
.	TRBV2	.	TRBJ2-5	TGTGCCTGCATCTGGATGCTAGTTTCGTACCAAGAGACCCAGTACTTC	CACIWMLVSYQETQYF
.	TRBV10-2	.	TRBJ1-2	TGCGCCAGCAGGACAACAGGTGAAGCTAACTATGGCTACACCTTC	CASRTTGEANYGYTF
many	TRBV6-2/TRBV6-3	TRBD1	TRBJ2-3	TGTGCCAGCAGTTGGACAGGGGAGACAGATACGCAGTATTTT	CASSWTGETDTQYF
few	TRBV12-3/TRBV12-4	.	TRBJ2-4	TGTGCCAGCAGTCCTTCTCTGGACATTCAGTACTTC	CASSPSLDIQYF
.	TRBV5-6	.	TRBJ2-3	TGTGCCAGCAGCTTGGGGGCTGGCGGGATATACACAGATACGCAGTATTTT	CASSLGAGGIYTDTQYF
.	TRBV6-2/TRBV6-3	.	TRBJ2-2	TGTGCCAGCAGTTCGGGACGGCGTGGGGACACCGGGGAGCTGTTTTTT	CASSSGRRGDTGELFF
.	TRBV6-1	TRBD1	TRBJ2-1	TGTGCCAGCAGTCTAGACAGGGTCGTCGTTAATGAGCAGTTCTTC	CASSLDRVVVNEQFF
many	TRBV10-2	TRBD2	TRBJ2-5	TGCGCCAGCAGTGAGCTAGCGGGAGGGGACCAGTACTTC	CASSELAGGDQYF
.	TRBV7-6	TRBD2	TRBJ2-1	TGTGCCAGCAGCCCGGGGACTAGTGTGGGTTATGAGCAGTTCTTC	CASSPGTSVGYEQFF
few	TRBV6-1	.	TRBJ2-1	TGTGCCAGCAGTGAAGCGGGAGGAGAGCAGTTCTTC	CASSEAGGEQFF
many	TRBV6-6	.	TRBJ2-3	TGTGCCAGCAGTTACCCCAGGGCGGATACGCAGTATTTT	CASSYPRADTQYF
.	TRBV12-3/TRBV12-4	.	TRBJ2-5	TGTGCCAGCACCATCACAGGGACCCAGTACTTC	CASTITGTQYF
.	TRBV6-1	.	TRBJ2-5	TGTGCCAGCAGCGATCTCGGGAGCGGAGAGACCCAGTACTTC	CASSDLGSGETQYF
many	TRBV11-2	.	TRBJ1-1	TGTGCCAGCAGCCCCTCGGGGGAGGTGGCCACTGAAGCTTTCTTT	CASSPSGEVATEAFF
.	TRBV5-6	.	TRBJ2-5	TGTGCCAGCAGCGAAACAGATGACAGTCAAGAGACCCAGTACTTC	CASSETDDSQETQYF
.	TRBV20-1	.	TRBJ2-3	TGCAGTGCTAGTCGGCATACTAGCACAGATACGCAGTATTTT	CSASRHTSTDTQYF
many	TRBV7-8	TRBD2	TRBJ2-3	TGTGCCAGCAGCCCTGGGCCCACTAGCGGGAGTGGTACAGATACGCAGTATTTT	CASSPGPTSGSGTDTQYF
.	TRBV4-3	.	TRBJ2-1	TGCGCCAGCAGCCAAGATAGGGACTTAGGAGGAGATGAGCAGTTCTTC	CASSQDRDLGGDEQFF
.	TRBV27	TRBD1	TRBJ1-5	TGTGCCAGCAGTCTCACAGGGGGGGTAGATCAGCCCCAGCATTTT	CASSLTGGVDQPQHF
.	TRBV6-7	TRBD2	TRBJ2-2	TGTGCCTGCAGTCCATCCCCCGGGACTAGCGGGGGGGCCCCCGGGGAGCTGTTTTTT	CACSPSPGTSGGAPGELFF